Listed below are T cell receptor beta chains from one sample, sequenced in a study of T cells in Graves' hyperthyroidism and ophthalmopathy. TCRdb reanalysed the multiplex PCR reads using MiXCR and keeps one entry per CDR3 protein. Among around 600,000 distinct CDR3 sequences listed, about a sixth were seen once. Sequencing input: blood. All receptors derive from a woman in her thirties with Graves' hyperthyroidism. CDR3s leave out the opening cysteine and the closing phenylalanine or tryptophan. A D gene is named only where the DNA matches it firmly.

v_call: TRBV7-9
j_call: TRBJ1-1
d_call: TRBD1
cdr3_aa: ASSRSTGGRSEAF

v_call: TRBV10-2
j_call: TRBJ2-3
d_call: .
cdr3_aa: ASTHGPGTDTQY

v_call: TRBV19
j_call: TRBJ1-2
d_call: .
cdr3_aa: ASTPGVGTNYGYT

v_call: TRBV20-1
j_call: TRBJ2-1
d_call: .
cdr3_aa: SAGEGGGIYNEQF

v_call: TRBV10-3
j_call: TRBJ1-4
d_call: .
cdr3_aa: AISAVRGWDEKLF

v_call: TRBV5-1
j_call: TRBJ2-1
d_call: .
cdr3_aa: ASSLEAGSPHIEQF

v_call: TRBV7-2
j_call: TRBJ2-7
d_call: .
cdr3_aa: ASSLRRGRDNAYEQY

v_call: TRBV27
j_call: TRBJ2-3
d_call: TRBD2
cdr3_aa: ASSPWGGSTDTQY

v_call: TRBV30
j_call: TRBJ2-1
d_call: .
cdr3_aa: AWSVLDRRVYYNEQF

v_call: TRBV20-1
j_call: TRBJ2-5
d_call: .
cdr3_aa: SARRTQETQY

v_call: TRBV7-9
j_call: TRBJ2-1
d_call: .
cdr3_aa: ASSPLLSPSPVNNEQF

v_call: TRBV6-2/TRBV6-3
j_call: TRBJ2-7
d_call: TRBD1
cdr3_aa: ASSRMRDSYNPEGRGYEQY

v_call: TRBV20-1
j_call: TRBJ2-7
d_call: .
cdr3_aa: SARDPSLAYEQY

v_call: TRBV29-1
j_call: TRBJ1-1
d_call: TRBD1
cdr3_aa: SVEQGAEAF

v_call: TRBV12-3/TRBV12-4
j_call: TRBJ2-1
d_call: .
cdr3_aa: ASSLENIREQF

v_call: TRBV7-3
j_call: TRBJ2-1
d_call: TRBD2
cdr3_aa: ASSLSGAGGLADEQF

v_call: TRBV19
j_call: TRBJ1-2
d_call: TRBD1
cdr3_aa: ASSRRDRENGYT

v_call: TRBV7-6
j_call: TRBJ1-4
d_call: .
cdr3_aa: ASSLRPDDLGKLF

v_call: TRBV29-1
j_call: TRBJ2-5
d_call: TRBD1
cdr3_aa: SVEGTGQGRGDQETQY

v_call: TRBV18
j_call: TRBJ1-3
d_call: TRBD1
cdr3_aa: ASSHDRGQNTIY

v_call: TRBV12-3/TRBV12-4
j_call: TRBJ1-4
d_call: .
cdr3_aa: ASRGYRLREKLF

v_call: TRBV19
j_call: TRBJ2-1
d_call: .
cdr3_aa: ASSPMRGPYNEQF

v_call: TRBV19
j_call: TRBJ1-5
d_call: .
cdr3_aa: ASSILAGGEDNQPQH

v_call: TRBV5-1
j_call: TRBJ2-2
d_call: .
cdr3_aa: ASRRGAGTGELF

v_call: TRBV27
j_call: TRBJ2-3
d_call: .
cdr3_aa: ASSLMSTTDTQY

v_call: TRBV14
j_call: TRBJ2-1
d_call: TRBD2
cdr3_aa: ASSQGDYLGEQF

v_call: TRBV4-3
j_call: TRBJ2-1
d_call: TRBD2
cdr3_aa: ASSQGVPAGTPSYNEQF

v_call: TRBV12-3/TRBV12-4
j_call: TRBJ2-7
d_call: .
cdr3_aa: ASSPGGSLSYEQY

v_call: TRBV30
j_call: TRBJ2-1
d_call: .
cdr3_aa: AWSVLREQF

v_call: TRBV20-1
j_call: TRBJ2-3
d_call: .
cdr3_aa: NLGAGLDTDTQY

v_call: TRBV20-1
j_call: TRBJ2-7
d_call: TRBD2
cdr3_aa: SASVLAEDPGAYEQY

v_call: TRBV7-2
j_call: TRBJ2-7
d_call: TRBD1
cdr3_aa: ASSPRQGYAEQY

v_call: TRBV12-3/TRBV12-4
j_call: TRBJ2-7
d_call: TRBD2
cdr3_aa: ASSFRSSGTSGSWVGEQY

v_call: TRBV7-8
j_call: TRBJ1-1
d_call: .
cdr3_aa: ASTVTENTEAF

v_call: TRBV4-1
j_call: TRBJ1-5
d_call: .
cdr3_aa: ASSPDSTGNNQPQH

v_call: TRBV28
j_call: TRBJ2-7
d_call: .
cdr3_aa: ASSLVAGSYEQY

v_call: TRBV7-7
j_call: TRBJ2-5
d_call: .
cdr3_aa: ASSYSAIAEETQY

v_call: TRBV28
j_call: TRBJ2-1
d_call: TRBD1
cdr3_aa: ASSFVLRTGYNEQF

v_call: TRBV7-2
j_call: TRBJ1-2
d_call: TRBD1
cdr3_aa: ASSFHRGRGERGYGYT

v_call: TRBV12-3/TRBV12-4
j_call: TRBJ1-3
d_call: .
cdr3_aa: ASRSGDGGNTIY

v_call: TRBV12-3/TRBV12-4
j_call: TRBJ2-4
d_call: TRBD2
cdr3_aa: ASSFLAGLAKNIQY

v_call: TRBV27
j_call: TRBJ2-3
d_call: .
cdr3_aa: ASSFSQNTDTQY

v_call: TRBV19
j_call: TRBJ2-1
d_call: .
cdr3_aa: ASTFDRQQF

v_call: TRBV12-3/TRBV12-4
j_call: TRBJ2-5
d_call: .
cdr3_aa: ASSRRALTPKETQY

v_call: TRBV4-3
j_call: TRBJ2-7
d_call: .
cdr3_aa: ASSQEVEYEQY

v_call: TRBV27
j_call: TRBJ2-4
d_call: .
cdr3_aa: ASSQFLSSQNIQY

v_call: TRBV3-1
j_call: TRBJ2-1
d_call: .
cdr3_aa: ASSQAYNEQS

v_call: TRBV11-2
j_call: TRBJ2-7
d_call: TRBD2
cdr3_aa: ASSFPSPSGREEQY

v_call: TRBV27
j_call: TRBJ2-7
d_call: .
cdr3_aa: ASSSHRPYSYEQY